The 5 T cell receptor beta chains below come from one sample, sequenced in a study of HIV-infected patients and healthy controls. No cell fractionation was done, so the repertoire covers all unsorted peripheral blood T cells. Around 530 ng RNA was reverse transcribed with alpha and beta constant-region primers. Separate chain-specific third strand synthesis with multiplexing indices produced the alpha and beta libraries. TCRdb processed the 5' RACE reads anew with MiXCR; each CDR3 protein has one entry. The repertoire has some 13,000 distinct CDR3 sequences, roughly 9.9% of them found once; the top ten carry about 6.8%. Sequences were obtained from blood. These receptor sequences come from an adult in good health.

The chain employs TRBV19 and TRBJ1-2, with 10 positions matching TRBD1. The length of the CDR3 is 16 residues. Germline CDR1 is LNHDA and CDR2 is SQIVND (reference sequence). The V and J ends lost 4 bases and 2 bases, in that order; junction bases with no gene match: 7. CDR3 loop: CASSRGQGSFNYGYTF. The CDR3 nucleotides are TGTGCCAGTAGTAGGGGACAGGGGAGTTTCAACTATGGCTACACCTTC.

Judged by abundance, this clonotype is medium-sized (0.01 to 0.1%). The chain combines TRBV6-5 with TRBJ2-3; TRBD2 agrees at 7 bases. CDR3 size: 16 residues. Looked up from germline, CDR1 is MNHEY and CDR2 is SVGAGI. V dropped 4 bases and J dropped 3; count of bases not matched to a gene: 10. The CDR3 nucleotides read TGTGCCAGCAGTTCCTCGACTAGCAGTCTTACAGATACGCAGTATTTT. It encodes CASSSSTSSLTDTQYF.

By sample share, this clonotype is medium-sized (0.01 to 0.1%). The chain carries TRBV27 and TRBJ2-5; 7 bases fit TRBD1. With 5 bases clipped from V and 7 bases from J, the junction kept 13 bases outside the gene matches. CDR3 size: 15 residues. Per germline, CDR1 MNHEY and CDR2 SMNVEV (reference sequence). CDR3 in amino acids: CASSPIRQGRMTQYF. DNA of the CDR3: TGTGCCAGCAGTCCCATTAGACAGGGACGCATGACCCAGTACTTC.

DNA for the CDR3: TGCAGTGCTAGAGATACCGGGAGCTCAGATACGCAGTATTTT. As protein: CSARDTGSSDTQYF. V and J are TRBV20-1 and TRBJ2-3, with D maybe TRBD2 (6 bases). The CDR3 loop spans 14 amino acids. The V and J ends lost 0 bases and 4 bases respectively, with 11 bases between them. The germline gives CDR1 DFQATT, CDR2 SNEGSKA (reference sequence).

Relative to its sample, this clonotype is medium-sized. The chain links TRBV11-2 to TRBJ2-7, with 11 bases lining up with TRBD2. There are 15 residues in the CDR3. The V and J ends lost 6 bases and 1 base, in that order; junction bases with no gene match: 5. The germline gives CDR1 SGHAT, CDR2 FQNNGV. The CDR3 loop is CASRLGTSGSYEQYF. CDR3 nucleotides: TGTGCCAGCAGACTAGGGACTAGCGGATCCTACGAGCAGTACTTC.